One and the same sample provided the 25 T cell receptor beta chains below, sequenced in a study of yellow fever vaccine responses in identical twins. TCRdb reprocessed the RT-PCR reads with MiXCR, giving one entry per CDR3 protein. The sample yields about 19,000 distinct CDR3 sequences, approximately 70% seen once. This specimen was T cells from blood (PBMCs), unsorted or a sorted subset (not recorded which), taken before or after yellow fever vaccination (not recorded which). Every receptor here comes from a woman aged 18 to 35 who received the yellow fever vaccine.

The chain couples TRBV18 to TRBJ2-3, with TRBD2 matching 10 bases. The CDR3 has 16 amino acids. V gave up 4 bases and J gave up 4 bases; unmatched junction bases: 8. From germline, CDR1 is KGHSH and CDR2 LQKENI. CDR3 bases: TGTGCCAGCTCACGGGAAGGGACTAGCGCGGCAGATACGCAGTATTTT. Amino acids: CASSREGTSAADTQYF.

CDR3 DNA sequence: TGTGCCAGCAGCTATCCCCAACCATACAATGAGCAGTTCTTC. Protein: CASSYPQPYNEQFF. The chain couples TRBV7-7 to TRBJ2-1, with D unclear. The CDR3 is made up of 14 amino acids. Trimming removed 4 bases from V and 4 bases from J, with 11 bases in between. Germline CDR1 and CDR2: SSHAT and FNYEAQ (reference sequence).

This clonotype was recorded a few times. The CDR3 reads CSVEDRAGYTF. The CDR3 bases are TGCAGCGTGGAGGACAGGGCTGGCTACACCTTC. The chain combines TRBV29-1 with TRBJ1-2; 8 positions agree with TRBD1. Germline CDR1 is SQVTM and CDR2 is ANQGSEA. V lost 6 bases, J lost 7 bases, and 4 bases stayed unmatched. The CDR3 covers 11 residues.

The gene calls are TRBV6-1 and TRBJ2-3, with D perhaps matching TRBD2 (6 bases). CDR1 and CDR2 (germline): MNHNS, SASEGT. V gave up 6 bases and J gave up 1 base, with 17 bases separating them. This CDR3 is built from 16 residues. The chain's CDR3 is CASSRSPASGTDTQYF. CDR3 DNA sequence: TGTGCCAGCAGCCGAAGCCCGGCTAGCGGCACAGATACGCAGTATTTT.

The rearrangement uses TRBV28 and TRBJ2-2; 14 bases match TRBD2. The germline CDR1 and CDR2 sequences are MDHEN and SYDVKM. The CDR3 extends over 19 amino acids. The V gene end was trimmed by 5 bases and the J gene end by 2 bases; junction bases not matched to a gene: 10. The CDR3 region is CASSSRPGTSGSNTGELFF. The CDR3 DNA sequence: TGTGCCAGCAGTAGTCGACCGGGGACTAGCGGGAGTAACACCGGGGAGCTGTTTTTT.

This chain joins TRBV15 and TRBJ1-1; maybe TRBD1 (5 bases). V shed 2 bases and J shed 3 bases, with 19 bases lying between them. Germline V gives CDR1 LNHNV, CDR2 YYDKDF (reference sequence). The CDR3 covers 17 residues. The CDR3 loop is CATSRYPGTVWDTEAFF. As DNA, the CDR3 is TGTGCCACCAGCAGATACCCCGGGACGGTTTGGGACACTGAAGCTTTCTTT.

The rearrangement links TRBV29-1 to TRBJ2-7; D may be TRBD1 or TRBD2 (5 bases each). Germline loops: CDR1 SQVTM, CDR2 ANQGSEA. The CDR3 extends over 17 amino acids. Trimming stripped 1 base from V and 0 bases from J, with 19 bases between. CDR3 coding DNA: TGCAGCGTTGAAGTCGGGTCGGGTCGGGGCCTCTCCTACGAGCAGTACTTC. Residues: CSVEVGSGRGLSYEQYF.

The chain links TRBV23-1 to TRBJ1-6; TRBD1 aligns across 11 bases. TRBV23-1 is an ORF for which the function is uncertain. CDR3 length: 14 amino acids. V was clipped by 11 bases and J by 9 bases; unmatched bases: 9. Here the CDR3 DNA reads TGCGCCTCCCACCGGGACAGGGGGATTTCACCCCTCCACTTT. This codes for CASHRDRGISPLHF.

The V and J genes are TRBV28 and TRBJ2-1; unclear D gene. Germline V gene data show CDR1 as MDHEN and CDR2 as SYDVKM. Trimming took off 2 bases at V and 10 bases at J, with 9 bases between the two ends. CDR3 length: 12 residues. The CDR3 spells CASSLVGREQFF. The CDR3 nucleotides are TGTGCCAGCAGTTTAGTCGGACGGGAGCAGTTCTTC.

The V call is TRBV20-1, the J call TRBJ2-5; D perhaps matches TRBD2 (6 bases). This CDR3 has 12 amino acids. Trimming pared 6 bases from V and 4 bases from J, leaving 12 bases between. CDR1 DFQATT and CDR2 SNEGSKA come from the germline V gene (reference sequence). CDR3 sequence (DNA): TGCAGTGCCCCAATGGGGGGAGAGACCCAGTACTTC. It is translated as CSAPMGGETQYF.

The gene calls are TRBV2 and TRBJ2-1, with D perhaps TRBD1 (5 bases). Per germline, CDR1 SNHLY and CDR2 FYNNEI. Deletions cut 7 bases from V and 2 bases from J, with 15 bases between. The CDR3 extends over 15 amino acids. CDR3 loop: CASNLGLPAYNEQFF. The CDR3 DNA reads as TGTGCCAGCAACCTGGGGCTCCCCGCCTACAATGAGCAGTTCTTC.

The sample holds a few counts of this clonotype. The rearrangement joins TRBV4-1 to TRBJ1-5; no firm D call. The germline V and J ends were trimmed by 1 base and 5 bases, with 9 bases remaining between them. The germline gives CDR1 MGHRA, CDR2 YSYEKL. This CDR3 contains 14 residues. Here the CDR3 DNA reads TGCGCCAGCAGCCAAGCCCCCAACGATCAGCCCCAGCATTTT. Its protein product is CASSQAPNDQPQHF.

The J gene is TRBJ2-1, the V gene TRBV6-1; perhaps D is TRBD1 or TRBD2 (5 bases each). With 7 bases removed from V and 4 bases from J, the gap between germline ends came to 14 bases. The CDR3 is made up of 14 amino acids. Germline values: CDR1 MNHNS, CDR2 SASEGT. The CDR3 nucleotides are TGTGCCAGCAAACCGGGACCATCTTACAATGAGCAGTTCTTC. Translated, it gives CASKPGPSYNEQFF.

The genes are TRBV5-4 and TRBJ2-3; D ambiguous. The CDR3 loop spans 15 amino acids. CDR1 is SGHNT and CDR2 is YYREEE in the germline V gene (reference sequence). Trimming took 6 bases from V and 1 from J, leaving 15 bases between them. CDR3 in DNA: TGTGCCAGCACCGCCTCGGGCTACCGCACAGATACGCAGTATTTT. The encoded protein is CASTASGYRTDTQYF.

CDR3 sequence reads: CASSYSLSGSSYEQYF. The CDR3 DNA reads as TGTGCCAGCAGTTACTCCCTAAGCGGAAGCTCCTACGAGCAGTACTTC. The rearrangement joins TRBV6-5 to TRBJ2-7; possibly TRBD2 for D (5 bases). CDR3 size: 16 residues. Germline CDR1 and CDR2: MNHEY and SVGAGI. Deletions cut 0 bases from V and 0 bases from J, with 12 bases between.

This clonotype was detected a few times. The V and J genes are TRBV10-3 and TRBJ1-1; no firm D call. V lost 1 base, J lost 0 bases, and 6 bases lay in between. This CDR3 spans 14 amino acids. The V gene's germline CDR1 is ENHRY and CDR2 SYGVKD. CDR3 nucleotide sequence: TGTGCCATCAGTGAGTTCGAGGTGAACACTGAAGCTTTCTTT. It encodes CAISEFEVNTEAFF.

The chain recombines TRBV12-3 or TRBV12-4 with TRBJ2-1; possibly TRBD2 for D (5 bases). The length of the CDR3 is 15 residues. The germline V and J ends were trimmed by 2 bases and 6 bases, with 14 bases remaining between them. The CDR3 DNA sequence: TGTGCCAGCAGTTTACCCTTACTGACTACCAATGAGCAGTTCTTC. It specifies CASSLPLLTTNEQFF.

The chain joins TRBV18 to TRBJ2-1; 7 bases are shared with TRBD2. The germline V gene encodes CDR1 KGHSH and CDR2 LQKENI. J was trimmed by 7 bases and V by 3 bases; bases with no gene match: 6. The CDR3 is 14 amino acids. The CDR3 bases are TGTGCCAGCTCACCCGGGAGCGGGATAAATGAGCAGTTCTTC. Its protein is CASSPGSGINEQFF.

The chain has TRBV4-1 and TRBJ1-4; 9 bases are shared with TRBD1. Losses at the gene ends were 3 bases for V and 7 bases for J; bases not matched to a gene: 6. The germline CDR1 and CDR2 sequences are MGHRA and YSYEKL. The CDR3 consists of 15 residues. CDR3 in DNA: TGCGCCAGCAGCCATCGACAGGGGGAGGTTGAAAAACTGTTTTTT. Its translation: CASSHRQGEVEKLFF.

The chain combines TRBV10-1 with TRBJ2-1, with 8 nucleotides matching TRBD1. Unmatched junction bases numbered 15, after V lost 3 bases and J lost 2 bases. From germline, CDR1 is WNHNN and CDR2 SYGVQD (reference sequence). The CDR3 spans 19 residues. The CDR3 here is CASSDGSLSWGQAYNEQFF. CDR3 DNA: TGCGCCAGCAGTGATGGGAGTCTGAGCTGGGGACAGGCCTACAATGAGCAGTTCTTC.

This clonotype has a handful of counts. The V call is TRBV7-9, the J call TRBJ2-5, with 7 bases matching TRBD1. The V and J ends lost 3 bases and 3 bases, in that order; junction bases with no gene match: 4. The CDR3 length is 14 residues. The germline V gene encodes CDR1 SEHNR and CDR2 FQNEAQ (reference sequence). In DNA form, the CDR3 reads TGTGCCAGCAGCTTGACAGGGAAAGAAGAGACCCAGTACTTC. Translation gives CASSLTGKEETQYF.

The CDR3 protein is CASRPTGVTYNEQFF. DNA of the CDR3: TGTGCCAGCAGACCGACAGGGGTTACCTACAATGAGCAGTTCTTC. The V gene is TRBV2, the J gene TRBJ2-1; 8 bases align to TRBD1. The CDR3 length is 15 residues. The V and J ends lost 6 bases and 2 bases, in that order; junction bases with no gene match: 6. Germline CDR1 reads SNHLY; CDR2 reads FYNNEI.

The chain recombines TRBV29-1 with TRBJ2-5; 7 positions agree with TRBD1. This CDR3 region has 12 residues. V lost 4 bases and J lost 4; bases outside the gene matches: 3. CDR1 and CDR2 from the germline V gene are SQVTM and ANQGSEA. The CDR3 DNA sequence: TGCAGCGTTGGGGCAGGGGGAGAGACCCAGTACTTC. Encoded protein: CSVGAGGETQYF.

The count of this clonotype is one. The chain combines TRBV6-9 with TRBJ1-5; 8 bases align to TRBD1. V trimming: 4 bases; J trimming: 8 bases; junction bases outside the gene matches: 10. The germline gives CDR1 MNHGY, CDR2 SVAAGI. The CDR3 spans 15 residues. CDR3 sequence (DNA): TGTGCCAGCAGTTTTTGGCAGGGGGCTAAAGAGCCCCAGCATTTT. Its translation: CASSFWQGAKEPQHF.

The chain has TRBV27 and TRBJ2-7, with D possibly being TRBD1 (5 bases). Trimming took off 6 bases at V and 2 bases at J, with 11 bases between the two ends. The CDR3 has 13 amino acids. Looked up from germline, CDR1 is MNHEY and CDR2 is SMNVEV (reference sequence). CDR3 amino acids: CASRSGPTYEQYF. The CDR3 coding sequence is TGTGCCAGCAGATCAGGGCCCACCTACGAGCAGTACTTC.